This T cell receptor (beta chain) is from a study of lymphopenia after photon versus proton radiotherapy. Whole-study results and caveats: Larger post-nadir TCR diversity loss correlated inversely with survival in deceased patients.

The protocol was immunoSEQ multiplex PCR, while the TCRdb copy is restricted to in-frame clones and leaves out a portion. The sample carries about 45,000 clones, 85% recorded once. As regards this clone: Its antigen is as yet unknown.

The material was peripheral blood, obtained from a patient treated with photon-based radiotherapy. The clonotype originates from a man aged 40-55 years with gastric cancer.

CDR3 sequence reads: CASSPGQVRSGNTIYF. CDR3 nucleotide sequence: TGTGCCAGCAGCCCCGGACAGGTCCGCTCTGGAAACACCATATATTTT. The chain uses TRBV7-2 and TRBJ1-3; TRBD1 matches at 7 bases. There are 16 residues in the CDR3. Germline V gene data show CDR1 as SGHTA and CDR2 as FQGNSA. The junction had 7 bases not matched to a gene; V was cut back by 5 bases and J by 0 bases. The full variable domain, with the rest looked up from reference TRBV7-2 and TRBJ1-3, is GAGVSQSPSNKVTEKGKDVELRCDPISGHTALYWYRQSLGQGLEFLIYFQGNSAPDKSGLPSDRFSAERTGGSVSTLTIQRTQQEDSAVYLCASSPGQVRSGNTIYFGEGSWLTVV.